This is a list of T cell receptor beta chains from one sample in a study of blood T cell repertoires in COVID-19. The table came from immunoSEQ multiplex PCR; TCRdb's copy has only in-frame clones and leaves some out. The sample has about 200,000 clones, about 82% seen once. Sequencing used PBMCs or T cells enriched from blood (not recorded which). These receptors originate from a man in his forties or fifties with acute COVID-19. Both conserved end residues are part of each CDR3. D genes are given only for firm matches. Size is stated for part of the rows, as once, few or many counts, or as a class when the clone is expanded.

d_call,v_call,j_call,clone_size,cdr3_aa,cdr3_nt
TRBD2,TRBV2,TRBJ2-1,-,CASSAGLAGGWNEQFF,TGTGCCAGCAGCGCGGGACTAGCGGGAGGCTGGAATGAGCAGTTCTTC
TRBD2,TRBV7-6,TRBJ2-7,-,CASSPEAGELYEQYF,TGTGCCAGCAGCCCCGAAGCGGGAGAACTCTACGAGCAGTACTTC
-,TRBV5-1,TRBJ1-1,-,CASSPSRGTEAFF,TGCGCCAGCAGCCCGTCCCGGGGCACTGAAGCTTTCTTT
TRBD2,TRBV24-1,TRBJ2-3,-,CATRTSGQTDTQYF,TGTGCCACCCGTACTAGCGGGCAGACAGATACGCAGTATTTT
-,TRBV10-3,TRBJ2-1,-,CAIGLSASLVEQFF,TGTGCCATCGGTCTGAGCGCTAGCTTGGTTGAGCAGTTCTTC
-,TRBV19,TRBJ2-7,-,CASSSGTGSYEQYF,TGTGCCAGTAGTTCCGGCACAGGGTCCTACGAGCAGTACTTC
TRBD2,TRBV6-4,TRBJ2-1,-,CASSRELAGYNEQFF,TGTGCCAGCAGCCGAGAACTAGCGGGGTACAATGAGCAGTTCTTC
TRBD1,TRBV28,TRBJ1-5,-,CASSPHGQGDDQPQHF,TGTGCCAGCAGTCCTCACGGACAGGGAGATGATCAGCCCCAGCATTTT
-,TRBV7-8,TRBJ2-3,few,CASSLEGEGDTQYF,TGTGCCAGCAGCTTGGAGGGAGAGGGTGATACGCAGTATTTT
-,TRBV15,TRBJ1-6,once,CATSRTSIRGSPLHF,TGTGCCACCAGCCGTACCTCCATACGGGGTTCACCCCTCCACTTT
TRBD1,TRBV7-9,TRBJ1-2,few,CASSLGQGGSNYGYTF,TGTGCCAGCAGCCTTGGACAGGGGGGTTCTAACTATGGCTACACCTTC
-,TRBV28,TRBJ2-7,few,CASTASMGSTYEQYF,TGTGCCAGCACCGCTTCCATGGGGAGTACCTACGAGCAGTACTTC
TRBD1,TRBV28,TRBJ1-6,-,CASRRDSSYNSPLHF,TGTGCCAGCAGGCGGGACAGCTCCTATAATTCACCCCTCCACTTT
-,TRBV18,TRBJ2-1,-,CASSATYNEQFF,TGTGCCAGCTCAGCGACCTACAATGAGCAGTTCTTC
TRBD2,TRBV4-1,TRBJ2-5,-,CASSQGTSEETQYF,TGCGCCAGCAGCCAAGGGACTAGCGAAGAGACCCAGTACTTC
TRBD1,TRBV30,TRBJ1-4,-,CAWRKRDRFEKLFF,TGTGCCTGGAGAAAAAGGGACAGATTTGAAAAACTGTTTTTT
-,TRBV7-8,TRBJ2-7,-,CASSISGSSYEQYF,TGTGCCAGCAGCATTAGCGGCAGCTCCTACGAGCAGTACTTC
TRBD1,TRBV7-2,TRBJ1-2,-,CASSFGQGRGYTF,TGTGCCAGCAGCTTTGGACAGGGACGCGGCTACACCTTC
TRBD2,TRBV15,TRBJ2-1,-,CATNSGLANEQFF,TGTGCCACCAATTCGGGACTAGCCAATGAGCAGTTCTTC
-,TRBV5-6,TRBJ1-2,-,CASSLAGVSVYGYTF,TGTGCCAGCAGCTTGGCCGGGGTTAGTGTGTATGGCTACACCTTC
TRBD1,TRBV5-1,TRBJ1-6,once,CASSGGTGSSYNSPLHF,TGCGCCAGCAGCGGTGGGACAGGGAGTTCCTATAATTCACCCCTCCACTTT
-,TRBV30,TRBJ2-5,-,CAWSGRPGKTQYF,TGTGCCTGGAGTGGGAGGCCGGGCAAGACCCAGTACTTC
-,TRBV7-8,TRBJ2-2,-,CASSRKAGHTGELFF,TGTGCCAGCAGCCGGAAGGCGGGACACACCGGGGAGCTGTTTTTT
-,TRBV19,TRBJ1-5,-,CASSIPYSNQPQHF,TGTGCCAGTAGTATCCCTTATAGCAATCAGCCCCAGCATTTT
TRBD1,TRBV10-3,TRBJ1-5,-,CAISADTGTGLQHF,TGTGCCATCAGTGCTGATACCGGGACAGGGCTCCAGCATTTT
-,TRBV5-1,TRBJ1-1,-,CASSHWRNTEAFF,TGCGCCAGCAGCCACTGGAGGAACACTGAAGCTTTCTTT
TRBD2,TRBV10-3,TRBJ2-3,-,CAISEGTSARTDTQYF,TGTGCCATCAGTGAGGGAACTAGCGCGCGCACAGATACGCAGTATTTT
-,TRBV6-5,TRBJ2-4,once,CATTQGSLAKNIQYF,TGTGCCACGACGCAGGGTTCTCTAGCCAAAAACATTCAGTACTTC
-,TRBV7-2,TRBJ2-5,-,CASSSPGRSETQYF,TGTGCCAGCAGCTCCCCGGGGAGGTCGGAGACCCAGTACTTC
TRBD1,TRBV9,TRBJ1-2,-,CASSVEGDRDGYTF,TGTGCCAGCAGCGTAGAAGGGGACAGGGATGGCTACACCTTC
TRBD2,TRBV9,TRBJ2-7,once,CASSPRTSGNYEQYF,TGTGCCAGCAGCCCCCGGACTAGCGGGAACTACGAGCAGTACTTC
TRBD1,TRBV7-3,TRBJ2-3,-,CASSDRATDTQYF,TGTGCCAGCAGCGACAGGGCCACAGATACGCAGTATTTT
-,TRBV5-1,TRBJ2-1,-,CASSPGHGGTNNEQFF,TGCGCCAGCAGCCCGGGACACGGTGGGACCAACAATGAGCAGTTCTTC
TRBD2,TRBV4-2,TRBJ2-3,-,CASSSLGLAGAPDTQYF,TGTGCCAGCAGCTCGCTAGGACTAGCGGGAGCACCAGATACGCAGTATTTT
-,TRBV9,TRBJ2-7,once,CASSVVGSRGEQYF,TGTGCCAGCAGCGTAGTCGGGAGTCGTGGCGAGCAGTACTTC
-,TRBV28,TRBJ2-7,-,CASRTTGTNEQYF,TGTGCCAGCAGGACCACAGGGACCAACGAGCAGTACTTC
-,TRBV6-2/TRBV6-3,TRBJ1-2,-,CASSYPNGVYGYTF,TGTGCCAGCAGTTACCCGAACGGAGTCTATGGCTACACCTTC
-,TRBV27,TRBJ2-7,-,CASRDTGSYEQYF,TGTGCCAGCAGGGATACAGGGTCTTACGAGCAGTACTTC
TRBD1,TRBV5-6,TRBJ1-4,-,CASSGGQGYNEKLFF,TGTGCCAGCAGCGGTGGACAGGGGTATAATGAAAAACTGTTTTTT
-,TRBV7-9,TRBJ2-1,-,CATTKRGSSYNEQFF,TGTGCCACTACGAAGAGGGGGAGCTCCTACAATGAGCAGTTCTTC
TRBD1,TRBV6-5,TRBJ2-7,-,CASSFGTGTYEQYF,TGTGCCAGCAGTTTCGGGACAGGGACCTACGAGCAGTACTTC
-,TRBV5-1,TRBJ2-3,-,CASLPGSRTSTDTQYF,TGCGCCAGCTTGCCCGGGTCGCGTACTAGCACAGATACGCAGTATTTT
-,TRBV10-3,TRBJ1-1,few,CAISTRQSRIPEAFF,TGTGCCATCAGTACCCGACAGTCAAGGATCCCTGAAGCTTTCTTT
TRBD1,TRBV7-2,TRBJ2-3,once,CASSLVAGGRDTQYF,TGTGCCAGCAGCTTAGTTGCAGGGGGTAGAGATACGCAGTATTTT
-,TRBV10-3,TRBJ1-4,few,CAISESQGTEEKLFF,TGTGCCATCAGTGAGTCCCAGGGGACGGAGGAAAAACTGTTTTTT
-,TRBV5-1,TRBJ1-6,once,CASSLGRDLSPLHF,TGCGCCAGCAGCTTAGGCAGGGATTTGTCACCCCTCCACTTT
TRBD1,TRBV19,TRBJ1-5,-,CASSIGQGVGSNQPQHF,TGTGCCAGTAGTATAGGTCAGGGGGTCGGGAGCAATCAGCCCCAGCATTTT
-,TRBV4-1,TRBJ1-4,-,CASSQVLPTGELFF,TGCGCCAGCAGCCAAGTATTGCCGACGGGGGAACTGTTTTTT
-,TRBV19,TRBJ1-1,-,CASSQSSGRTEAFF,TGTGCCAGTAGTCAGAGTTCAGGCAGAACTGAAGCTTTCTTT
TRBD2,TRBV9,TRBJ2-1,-,CASSGGTSGSMTYNEQFF,TGTGCCAGCAGCGGGGGGACTAGCGGGAGCATGACCTACAATGAGCAGTTCTTC
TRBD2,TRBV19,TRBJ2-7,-,CASSPGTSEGDEQYF,TGTGCCAGTAGTCCCGGGACTAGCGAGGGAGACGAGCAGTACTTC
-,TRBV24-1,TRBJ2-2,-,CATSDVGGPGELFF,TGTGCCACCAGTGACGTCGGAGGCCCCGGGGAGCTGTTTTTT
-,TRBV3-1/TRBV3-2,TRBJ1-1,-,CASSRGDLPLNTEAFF,TGTGCCAGCAGCCGGGGGGACCTACCCCTAAACACTGAAGCTTTCTTT
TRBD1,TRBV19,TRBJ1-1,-,CASSTEQGRTEAFF,TGTGCCAGTAGTACGGAACAGGGGAGGACTGAAGCTTTCTTT
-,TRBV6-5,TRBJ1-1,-,CASSLSGQGPTEAFF,TGTGCCAGCAGTTTATCGGGGCAGGGGCCCACTGAAGCTTTCTTT
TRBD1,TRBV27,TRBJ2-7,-,CASGKPGQNYEQYF,TGTGCCAGCGGAAAACCGGGACAGAACTACGAGCAGTACTTC
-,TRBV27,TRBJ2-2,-,CASSPPGVSGELFF,TGTGCCAGCAGTCCCCCCGGGGTGTCCGGGGAGCTGTTTTTT
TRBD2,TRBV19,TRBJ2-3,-,CASSMGPGGTDTQYF,TGTGCCAGTAGTATGGGGCCCGGGGGGACAGATACGCAGTATTTT
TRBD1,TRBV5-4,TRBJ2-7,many,CASSIGQGAYEQYF,TGTGCCAGCAGCATCGGACAGGGGGCCTACGAGCAGTACTTC
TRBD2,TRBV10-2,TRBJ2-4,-,CASRAGTSGRVRNIQYF,TGCGCCAGCAGAGCCGGGACTAGCGGGAGGGTTAGAAACATTCAGTACTTC